Below, 14 T cell receptor beta chains from the same sample are listed, as sequenced in a study of cytomegalovirus exposure and HLA in healthy donors. The primer mix had 60 Vbeta and 13 Jbeta primers. The protocol was immunoSEQ multiplex PCR, while the TCRdb copy is restricted to in-frame clones and leaves out a portion. There are about 72,000 clones in the sample, with approximately 15% held by the top ten. What was sequenced was PBMCs. All receptors come from a man aged 50 or older in good health and CMV-seropositive.

This chain links TRBV10-3 with TRBJ2-7, with TRBD1 identical over 8 bases. V was clipped by 4 bases and J by 0 bases; unmatched bases: 5. The CDR3 extends over 15 amino acids. The germline V gene encodes CDR1 ENHRY and CDR2 SYGVKD. CDR3 nucleotide sequence: TGTGCCATCAGTGTCCAGGGGGCTCACTCCTACGAGCAGTACGTC. Translation: CAISVQGAHSYEQYV.

V gene TRBV6-5 combines with J gene TRBJ2-2; 7 bases are shared with TRBD2. With V trimmed by 0 bases and J by 4 bases, 2 bases remained unmatched. From germline, CDR1 is MNHEY and CDR2 SVGAGI. The CDR3 is made up of 15 amino acids. The CDR3 loop reads CASSYSSGATGELFF. CDR3 in DNA: TGTGCCAGCAGTTACTCGAGCGGGGCCACCGGGGAGCTGTTTTTT.

DNA of the CDR3: TGTGCCACCAAAAGACAGGGCCCAAGCACAGATACGCAGTATTTT. The encoded protein is CATKRQGPSTDTQYF. The rearrangement joins TRBV19 to TRBJ2-3; 7 positions agree with TRBD1. The CDR3 spans 15 residues. From germline, CDR1 is LNHDA and CDR2 SQIVND (reference sequence). Trimming removed 10 bases from V and 0 bases from J; junction bases left unmatched: 10.

The CDR3 nucleotides are TGTGCCAGCAGCTCCCTGGCGGACACTGAAGCTTTCTTT. It yields the protein CASSSLADTEAFF. The V gene is TRBV7-6, the J gene TRBJ1-1; unclear D gene. The CDR3 length is 13 residues. Germline-derived CDR1 and CDR2 are SGHVS and FNYEAQ. Trimming cost V 4 bases and J 3 bases, with 9 bases left between them.

The rearrangement joins TRBV13 to TRBJ2-1; 8 nucleotides agree with TRBD2. Germline CDR1 and CDR2: PRHDT and FYEKMQ (reference sequence). This CDR3 is built from 13 residues. V dropped 7 bases and J dropped 7; count of bases not matched to a gene: 6. The CDR3 reads CASTGGAGNEQFF. The CDR3 DNA follows: TGTGCCAGCACCGGGGGGGCCGGGAATGAGCAGTTCTTC.

CDR3 residues: CASSIDLEGQYSYEQYV. The DNA of the CDR3 is TGTGCCAGTAGTATAGATCTGGAGGGACAGTACTCCTACGAGCAGTACGTC. The genes are TRBV19 and TRBJ2-7, with TRBD1 as a possible D gene (7 bases). CDR3 length equals 17 residues. Germline loops: CDR1 LNHDA, CDR2 SQIVND (reference sequence). V shed 0 bases and J shed 0 bases, with 15 bases lying between them.

The chain employs TRBV7-2 and TRBJ2-7; the match to TRBD2 covers 7 bases. V lost 3 bases and J lost 2; bases outside the gene matches: 13. Germline loops: CDR1 SGHTA, CDR2 FQGNSA. The CDR3 spans 17 residues. The CDR3 is CASSFGAPLAATYEQYF. CDR3 coding DNA: TGTGCCAGCAGCTTTGGGGCCCCCCTAGCGGCCACCTACGAGCAGTACTTC. The whole variable domain, remainder taken from reference TRBV7-2 and TRBJ2-7, is GAGVSQSPSNKVTEKGKDVELRCDPISGHTALYWYRQSLGQGLEFLIYFQGNSAPDKSGLPSDRFSAERTGGSVSTLTIQRTQQEDSAVYLCASSFGAPLAATYEQYFGPGTRLTVT.

The chain joins TRBV7-2 to TRBJ1-5; 9 positions match TRBD1. The CDR3 extends over 17 amino acids. CDR1 and CDR2 from the germline V gene are SGHTA and FQGNSA. Losses at the gene ends were 5 bases for V and 8 bases for J; bases not matched to a gene: 16. CDR3 bases: TGTGCCAGCAGCGCCAGGCAGAACAGGGGGCAACAAGAGCCCCAGCATTTT. Amino acid sequence: CASSARQNRGQQEPQHF.

Here the CDR3 DNA reads TGTGCCAGCAGCTTATTGGCGGGAGGGAATGAGCAGTTCTTC. Its protein product is CASSLLAGGNEQFF. This chain connects TRBV5-6 to TRBJ2-1, with 9 bases identical to TRBD2. The germline V gene encodes CDR1 SGHDT and CDR2 YYEEEE. V trimming: 2 bases; J trimming: 7 bases; junction bases outside the gene matches: 4. This CDR3 is built from 14 residues. Together with reference TRBV5-6 and TRBJ2-1, the CDR3 gives the full variable domain: DAGVTQSPTHLIKTRGQQVTLRCSPKSGHDTVSWYQQALGQGPQFIFQYYEEEERQRGNFPDRFSGHQFPNYSSELNVNALLLGDSALYLCASSLLAGGNEQFFGPGTRLTVL.

As to this clone: At one of its ends the junction is not consistent with the germline gene, which may arise from a read error. The chain recombines TRBV4-2 with TRBJ1-2, with D possibly being TRBD1 (5 bases). This CDR3 has 14 amino acids. Germline lookup yields CDR1 LGHNA and CDR2 YNFKEQ. The CDR3 spells CASSQDERGTQALF. DNA of the CDR3: TGTGCCAGCAGCCAAGATGAACGCGGGACCCAAGCTCTATTC.

The rearrangement joins TRBV6-5 to TRBJ1-2; D not resolved. This CDR3 spans 11 amino acids. Germline V gene sequence: CDR1 MNHEY, CDR2 SVGAGI. V lost 10 bases and J 7 bases, leaving 13 bases between the germline ends. The DNA of the CDR3 is TGTGCCATCGGGTCTTCCGGTGGCTACACCTTC. This translates into CAIGSSGGYTF.

The J gene is TRBJ2-7, the V gene TRBV10-3; possible D gene TRBD2, 6 bases. The CDR3 runs to 15 residues. Germline V gene data show CDR1 as ENHRY and CDR2 as SYGVKD. Trimming took 0 bases from V and 5 from J, leaving 14 bases between them. CDR3 sequence (DNA): TGTGCCATCAGTGAGTCCCGGGGGTGGCCTGACGAGCAGTACTTC. It codes for CAISESRGWPDEQYF.

The chain employs TRBV2 and TRBJ1-5; D is unclear. V shed 2 bases and J shed 5 bases, with 13 bases lying between them. Germline V gene sequence: CDR1 SNHLY, CDR2 FYNNEI. The CDR3 is 15 residues long. In DNA form, the CDR3 reads TGTGCCAGCAGTGAACGAGGAGGTTCGCATCAGCCCCAGCATTTT. It codes for CASSERGGSHQPQHF.

The chain carries TRBV5-1 and TRBJ1-2; D perhaps matches TRBD1 (5 bases). CDR1 and CDR2 from the germline V gene are SGHRS and YFSETQ. The CDR3 is 14 amino acids. Trimming removed 4 bases from V and 8 bases from J, with 18 bases in between. The CDR3 region has the DNA TGCGCCAGCAGCCGTTTGGAGGGCGGGGGGGGCTACACCTTC. Its protein is CASSRLEGGGGYTF.